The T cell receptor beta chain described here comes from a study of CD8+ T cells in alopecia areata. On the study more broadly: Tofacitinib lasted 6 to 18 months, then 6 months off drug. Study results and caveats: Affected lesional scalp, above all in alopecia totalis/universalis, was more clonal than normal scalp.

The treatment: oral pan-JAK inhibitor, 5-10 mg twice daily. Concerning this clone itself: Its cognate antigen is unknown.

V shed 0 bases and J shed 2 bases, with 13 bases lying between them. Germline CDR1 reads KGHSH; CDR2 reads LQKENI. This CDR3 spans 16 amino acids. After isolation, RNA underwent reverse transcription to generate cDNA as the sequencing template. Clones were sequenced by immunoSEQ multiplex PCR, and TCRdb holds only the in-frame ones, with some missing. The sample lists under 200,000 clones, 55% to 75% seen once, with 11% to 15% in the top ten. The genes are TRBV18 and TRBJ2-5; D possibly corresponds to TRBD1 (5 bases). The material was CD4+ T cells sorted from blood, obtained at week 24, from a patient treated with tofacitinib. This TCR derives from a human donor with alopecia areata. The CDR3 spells CASSPPVARDQETQYF. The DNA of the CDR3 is TGTGCCAGCTCACCACCGGTCGCCAGGGATCAAGAGACCCAGTACTTC.